The clone carrying this T cell receptor (beta chain) has just a few counts. As yet, its antigen is unknown. This sample was taken from a study of regulatory T cells in long-lasting Graves disease. Time point in this sample: persistent/refractory GD, antithyroid drugs over 5 years with positive TRAb. From RNA extracted from PBMCs, the TCR library was made. Graves' disease diagnoses used American Thyroid Association guidelines. A volume of nine milliliters of peripheral blood was collected in EDTA tubes. Arm-PCR with iRepertoire HTBI primers amplified the CDR3 regions for these TCR beta libraries. TCRdb re-analysed the multiplex PCR reads in MiXCR, keeping a single row per CDR3 protein. The sample lists roughly 470,000 distinct CDR3 sequences, about 20% occurring once. Points from the study as a whole: Persistent disease showed a preference for TRBV28, TRBJ1-2 and TRBJ2-5. A greater number of public clonotypes (approximately 2,700) was shared by persistent patients than by new patients (approximately 910).

V was clipped by 1 base and J by 7 bases; unmatched bases: 13. The CDR3 extends over 17 amino acids. Germline assignment: CDR1 SGHTA and CDR2 FQGNSA. The V gene is TRBV7-2, the J gene TRBJ2-7; 10 bases fit TRBD2. The sequencing here drew on peripheral blood mononuclear cells (PBMCs), taken when the disease was refractory, from a patient treated with antithyroid drugs. This clonotype originated in a female donor with Graves disease. CDR3 coding DNA: TGTGCCAGCAGCTTAGGACTAGCGGGTTTTTCCCCAGGGGAGCAGTACTTC. Translating gives CASSLGLAGFSPGEQYF.